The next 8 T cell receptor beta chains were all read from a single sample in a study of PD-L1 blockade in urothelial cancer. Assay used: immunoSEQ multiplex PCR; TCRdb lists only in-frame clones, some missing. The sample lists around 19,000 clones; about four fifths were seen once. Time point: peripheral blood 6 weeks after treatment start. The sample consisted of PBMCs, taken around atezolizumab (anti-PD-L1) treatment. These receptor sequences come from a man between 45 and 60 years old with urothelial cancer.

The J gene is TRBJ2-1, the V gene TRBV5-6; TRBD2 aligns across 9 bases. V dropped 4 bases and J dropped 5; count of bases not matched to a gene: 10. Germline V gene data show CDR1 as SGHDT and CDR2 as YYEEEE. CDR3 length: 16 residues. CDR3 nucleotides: TGTGCCAGCAGCCCCACAAGGACTAGCGACAACAATGAGCAGTTCTTC. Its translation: CASSPTRTSDNNEQFF.

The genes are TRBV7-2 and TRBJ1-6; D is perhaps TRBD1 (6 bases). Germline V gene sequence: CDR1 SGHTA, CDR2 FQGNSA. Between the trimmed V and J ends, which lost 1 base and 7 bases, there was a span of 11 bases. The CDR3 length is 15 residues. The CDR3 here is CASSLEGQGNSPLHF. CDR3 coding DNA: TGTGCCAGCAGCTTAGAGGGGCAGGGGAATTCACCCCTCCACTTT.

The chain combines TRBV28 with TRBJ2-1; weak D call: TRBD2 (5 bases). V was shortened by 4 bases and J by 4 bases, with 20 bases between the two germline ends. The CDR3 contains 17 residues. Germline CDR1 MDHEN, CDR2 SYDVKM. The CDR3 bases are TGTGCCAGCAGTTATCGATCTTCGGCAGGAGGTTACAATGAGCAGTTCTTC. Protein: CASSYRSSAGGYNEQFF.

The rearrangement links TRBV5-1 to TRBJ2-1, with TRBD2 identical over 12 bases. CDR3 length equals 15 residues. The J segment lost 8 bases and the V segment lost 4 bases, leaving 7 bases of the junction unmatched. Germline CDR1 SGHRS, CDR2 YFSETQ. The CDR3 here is CASSLLAGGPYEQFF. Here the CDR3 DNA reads TGCGCCAGCAGCCTTCTAGCGGGAGGGCCCTATGAGCAGTTCTTC.

The DNA for the CDR3 is TGCGCCAGCAGCTCGGTGGACTCCCGTCGGGGCGAGCAGTACTTC. This sequence encodes CASSSVDSRRGEQYF. This chain connects TRBV5-1 to TRBJ2-7, with D maybe TRBD2 (5 bases). V lost 3 bases, J lost 6 bases, and 19 bases lay in between. Germline CDR1 and CDR2: SGHRS and YFSETQ. This CDR3 spans 15 amino acids. Full variable domain (remainder filled in from reference TRBV5-1 and TRBJ2-7): KAGVTQTPRYLIKTRGQQVTLSCSPISGHRSVSWYQQTPGQGLQFLFEYFSETQRNKGNFPGRFSGRQFSNSRSEMNVSTLELGDSALYLCASSSVDSRRGEQYFGPGTRLTVT.

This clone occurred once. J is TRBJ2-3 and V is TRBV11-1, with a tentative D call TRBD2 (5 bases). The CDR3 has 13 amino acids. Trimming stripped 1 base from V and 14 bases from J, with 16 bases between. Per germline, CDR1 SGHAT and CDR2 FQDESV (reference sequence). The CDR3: CASSLEVEDFRYF. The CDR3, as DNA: TGTGCCAGCAGCTTAGAGGTTGAGGACTTTCGGTATTTT.

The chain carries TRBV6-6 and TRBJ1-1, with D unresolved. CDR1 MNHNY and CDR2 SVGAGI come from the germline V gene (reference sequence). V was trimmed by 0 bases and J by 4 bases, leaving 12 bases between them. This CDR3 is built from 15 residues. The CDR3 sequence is CASSYSPEGFTEAFF. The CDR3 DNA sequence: TGTGCCAGCAGTTACTCGCCAGAGGGCTTCACTGAAGCTTTCTTT.

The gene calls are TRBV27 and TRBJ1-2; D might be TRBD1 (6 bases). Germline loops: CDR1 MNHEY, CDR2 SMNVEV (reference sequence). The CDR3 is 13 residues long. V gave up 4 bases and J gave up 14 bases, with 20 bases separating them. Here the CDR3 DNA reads TGTGCCAGCAGTTCGAAAATCCGGGACATCGAAACCTTC. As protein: CASSSKIRDIETF.